The 20 T cell receptor beta chains given below trace back to one sample, sequenced in a study of neurological immune-mediated disorders. TCRdb reanalysed the 5' RACE reads using MiXCR and keeps one entry per CDR3 protein. In the table there are about 50,000 distinct CDR3 sequences, around 10% of which are singletons. The sequencing sample was made of PBMCs. These receptors were taken from a man between 65 and 85 years old with HTLV-1-associated myelopathy (HAM/TSP).

There are a few counts of this clonotype. The junction and the germline gene differ at one end; a read error may be behind it. The chain has TRBV11-2 and TRBJ2-1, with D maybe TRBD1 (6 bases). This CDR3 is 14 amino acids long. The germline gives CDR1 SGHAT, CDR2 FQNNGV. The chain's CDR3 is CASSLGGASNEQFF. The DNA for the CDR3 is TGTGCCAGCAGTTTAGGGGGAGCTTCTAATGAGCAGTTCTTC.

Many counts were recorded for this clonotype. V gene TRBV5-1 combines with J gene TRBJ1-4; TRBD1 is a possible D gene (5 bases). Germline CDR1 SGHRS, CDR2 YFSETQ. Trimming removed 2 bases at V and 6 bases at J, with 14 bases between. This CDR3 has 15 amino acids. The CDR3 nucleotides read TGCGCCAGCAGCTTCGACCCGGGGCGGGATGAAAAACTGTTTTTT. Its protein is CASSFDPGRDEKLFF.

In its sample, this clonotype is medium-sized. V gene TRBV5-1 combines with J gene TRBJ2-2; 7 nucleotides align to TRBD1. CDR1 is SGHRS, CDR2 YFSETQ, per germline. The J segment lost 2 bases and the V segment lost 4 bases, leaving 5 bases of the junction unmatched. There are 15 residues in the CDR3. CDR3 amino acids: CASSLTGTNTGELFF. The CDR3 region has the DNA TGCGCCAGCAGCCTGACAGGGACCAACACCGGGGAGCTGTTTTTT.

This clonotype was recorded at least ten times. The chain couples TRBV18 to TRBJ1-2; TRBD1 matches 8 bases. CDR1 and CDR2 from the germline V gene are KGHSH and LQKENI. The CDR3 totals 16 residues. The ends lost 2 bases at V and 4 bases at J; junction bases unmatched: 9. The CDR3 is CASSPGTGGTTYGYTF. The CDR3 bases are TGTGCCAGCTCACCAGGGACAGGCGGTACAACCTATGGCTACACCTTC.

This clonotype was seen more than once but under ten times. This chain uses TRBV2 with TRBJ2-7; the match to TRBD1 covers 8 bases. After removal of 5 bases from V and 1 base from J, the junction contained 4 bases not matched to a gene. The CDR3 sequence is 14 residues long. Germline CDR1 is SNHLY and CDR2 is FYNNEI. The CDR3 DNA reads as TGTGCCAGCAGTCCGACAGGGGTTTCCTACGAGCAGTACTTC. Translated: CASSPTGVSYEQYF.

This clonotype was detected ten times or more. V is TRBV4-3 and J is TRBJ2-7; D is undetermined. Germline CDR1 and CDR2: LGHNA and YSLEER. This CDR3 comprises 13 residues. V lost 4 bases, J lost 7 bases, and 14 bases lay in between. As DNA, the CDR3 is TGCGCCAGCAGCCTGAGTAAGGGTAAAGAGCAGTACTTC. Translating it yields CASSLSKGKEQYF.

The J gene is TRBJ2-5, the V gene TRBV6-5; perhaps TRBD2 as D (6 bases). Per germline, CDR1 MNHEY and CDR2 SVGAGI. V was clipped by 6 bases and J by 1 base, with 18 bases between them. CDR3 length: 16 residues. CDR3 sequence (DNA): TGTGCCAGCAGCCCAATACCGGGACTGATCCAAGAGACCCAGTACTTC. This gives the protein CASSPIPGLIQETQYF.

This clonotype was seen ten or more times. V and J are TRBV20-1 and TRBJ1-5; D is unresolved. Germline CDR1 reads DFQATT; CDR2 reads SNEGSKA (reference sequence). The V end was cut by 0 bases, the J end by 10 bases, with 10 bases between. The CDR3 has 12 residues. In DNA form, the CDR3 reads TGCAGTGCTAGAGATCCTGTAGGCCCCCAGCATTTT. This encodes CSARDPVGPQHF.

This clonotype appeared many times. This chain joins TRBV6-4 and TRBJ1-4; D is unclear. This CDR3 is built from 15 residues. The V end was cut by 3 bases, the J end by 4 bases, with 12 bases between. Germline CDR1 and CDR2: MRHNA and SNTAGT. CDR3 in amino acids: CASSESGSGNEKLFF. CDR3 nucleotides: TGTGCCAGCAGTGAGTCGGGTTCGGGTAATGAAAAACTGTTTTTT.

This clonotype was counted ten times or more. The rearrangement uses TRBV6-5 and TRBJ2-2; a possible D gene is TRBD1 (5 bases). Germline CDR1 and CDR2: MNHEY and SVGAGI. Trimming cost V 0 bases and J 4 bases, with 6 bases left between them. The CDR3 runs 14 residues. The CDR3, as DNA: TGTGCCAGCAGTTACTCCAGGGCCACCGGGGAGCTGTTTTTT. Residues: CASSYSRATGELFF.

This clonotype was detected ten times or more. This chain uses TRBV20-1 with TRBJ2-7; D gene ambiguous. There are 15 residues in the CDR3. V lost 0 bases to trimming and J lost 7 bases, with 19 bases between them. From germline, CDR1 is DFQATT and CDR2 SNEGSKA (reference sequence). The CDR3 nucleotides are TGCAGTGCTAGAGATCTGTACGTGCGTGCTAAGGAGCAGTACTTC. Its protein is CSARDLYVRAKEQYF.

Relative to its sample, this clonotype is medium-sized. The chain joins TRBV29-1 to TRBJ2-4, with 7 bases that match TRBD1. The germline V gene has CDR1 SQVTM and CDR2 ANQGSEA. V gave up 3 bases and J gave up 8 bases; unmatched junction bases: 4. The CDR3 covers 12 residues. Here the CDR3 reads CSVESGQDIQYF. Here the CDR3 DNA reads TGCAGCGTTGAGTCAGGACAGGACATTCAGTACTTC.

This clonotype has ten or more counts. The gene calls are TRBV4-3 and TRBJ1-2; no clear D. Between the trimmed V and J ends, which lost 3 bases and 3 bases, there was a span of 17 bases. CDR3 size: 16 residues. CDR1 and CDR2 (germline): LGHNA, YSLEER. The CDR3 DNA reads TGCGCCAGCAGCCATAGAGGAGGCAGCTCCTACTATGGCTACACCTTC. Translated, it gives CASSHRGGSSYYGYTF.

This clonotype was counted at least ten times. This chain joins TRBV10-3 and TRBJ1-4; 7 nucleotides line up with TRBD1. Looked up from germline, CDR1 is ENHRY and CDR2 is SYGVKD. J lost 7 bases, V lost 4 bases, and 3 bases had no gene match. The CDR3 loop spans 13 amino acids. The CDR3 region is CAISAAGGEKLFF. CDR3 nucleotides: TGTGCCATCAGTGCGGCAGGGGGTGAAAAACTGTTTTTT.

This clonotype has a count of ten or more. The chain has TRBV20-1 and TRBJ1-6; no definite D call. V was pared by 4 bases and J by 5 bases, with 12 bases between. This CDR3 comprises 14 residues. CDR1 is DFQATT and CDR2 is SNEGSKA in the germline V gene (reference sequence). The CDR3 is CSANPQTNNSPLHF. In DNA form, the CDR3 reads TGCAGTGCTAACCCACAGACGAATAATTCACCCCTCCACTTT.

Turning to this clonotype: Since a much larger clone is just one base distant, this may be a read error. The V and J genes are TRBV28 and TRBJ2-1, with TRBD1 matching 7 bases. Germline V gene sequence: CDR1 MDHEN, CDR2 SYDVKM. CDR3 length equals 14 residues. CDR3 sequence reads: CTSREYRGFNEQFF. CDR3 bases: TGTACCAGCAGGGAATACAGGGGTTTCAATGAGCAGTTCTTC.

This clonotype occurred many times. The chain combines TRBV12-3 or TRBV12-4 with TRBJ1-2; TRBD1 matches 8 bases. The ends lost 5 bases at V and 4 bases at J; junction bases unmatched: 9. The CDR3 is 15 residues long. CDR3 DNA: TGTGCCAGCAGTGCTGGACAGGGAGGGCGCTATGGCTACACCTTC. This translates into CASSAGQGGRYGYTF.

The V gene is TRBV7-9, the J gene TRBJ2-3, with 7 positions matching TRBD2. Looked up from germline, CDR1 is SEHNR and CDR2 is FQNEAQ (reference sequence). The ends lost 2 bases at V and 1 base at J; junction bases unmatched: 6. The CDR3 length is 16 residues. The CDR3 DNA follows: TGTGCCAGCAGCTTATTCGCTAGCGGTCGCACAGATACGCAGTATTTT. Translating gives CASSLFASGRTDTQYF. Full variable domain (rest looked up from reference TRBV7-9 and TRBJ2-3): DTGVSQNPRHKITKRGQNVTFRCDPISEHNRLYWYRQTLGQGPEFLTYFQNEAQLEKSRLLSDRFSAERPKGSFSTLEIQRTEQGDSAMYLCASSLFASGRTDTQYFGPGTRLTVL.

There are many counts of this clonotype. The chain couples TRBV6-1 to TRBJ2-5; D gene uncertain. In germline, CDR1 is MNHNS, CDR2 SASEGT. The CDR3 runs 11 residues. Between the trimmed V and J ends, which lost 7 bases and 2 bases, there was a span of 5 bases. The CDR3 bases are TGTGCCAGCATCTATCAAGAGACCCAGTACTTC. Protein sequence: CASIYQETQYF.

This clonotype was detected ten times or more. The V call is TRBV6-2 or TRBV6-3, the J call TRBJ2-7; the match to TRBD2 covers 7 bases. Germline-derived CDR1 and CDR2 are MNHEY and SVGEGT. This CDR3 spans 9 amino acids. The V and J ends lost 11 bases and 7 bases, in that order; junction bases with no gene match: 2. CDR3 amino acids: CAAGAEQYF. CDR3 sequence (DNA): TGTGCCGCGGGAGCAGAGCAGTACTTC.